The sequence of this T cell receptor (beta chain) was determined in a study of T cell responses to AZD1222 COVID-19 vaccine (dated by TCRdb to about 2021). Study-wide context: AZD1222 recipients whose second dose came at about 4 weeks and those whose second dose came at about 12 weeks were combined into one group, since spike-specific TCR depth and breadth did not differ between the two schedules. TCR sequencing covered 230 to 250 trial participants: 207 given two doses of AZD1222 and about 26 given two doses of MenACWY control vaccine. Trial participants were enrolled by age into 18-55, 56-69 and 70-plus year subgroups, with roughly 150, 30 and 60 TCR-sequenced participants respectively.

The time point label of this sample denotes: baseline before first vaccination. Vaccinee samples were obtained from the UK trials COV001 and COV002, which included a single-blind randomized controlled phase 2/3 trial of AZD1222 (ChAdOx1 nCoV-19) in healthy adults. Trial participant PBMC samples were collected at day 0 and day 28 after the second dose for TCRbeta chain sequencing. The paper's findings and limits, for the study overall: Because no day 14 peak-response samples were available, repertoires were characterized only after the peak T cell response. Only five or six AZD1222 recipients were SARS-CoV-2 seropositive at baseline, limiting conclusions about previously exposed vaccinees. Nearly half of unique spike-specific TCRs reportedly recognized epitopes outside regions mutated in the B.1.351 and B.1.1.7 variants. Spike-specific TCR breadth and depth rose significantly after two AZD1222 doses compared with day 0 and with MenACWY recipients. CD4 TCRs associated with the vaccine covered the entire spike protein, and the dominant responses were in regions 160-218 and 743-854. The 56-69-year group was small, and its depth increase did not reach significance, likely because of low power. Participants were mostly white British, with more females than males. The authors suggested clonal diversity may have been underestimated.

A note on this clone: The target of this receptor is not known. Base quality data are lacking; no much larger clone is found one base away.

After removal of 5 bases from V and 0 bases from J, the junction retains 8 bases not matched to a gene. The germline V gene gives CDR1 as LGHNA and CDR2 as YNFKEQ. The CDR3 starts with the cysteine, ends with the phenylalanine, and has 16 residues. Only CDR3 DNA remains: 48 bases, in frame from the first base. The CDR3 regions of human TCRbeta chains were analyzed by immunosequencing. The study's own analysis went as follows. TCRs in the repertoires were matched against a reference library of SARS-CoV-2-specific TCRs that had been generated with the MIRA antigen-specificity platform. Breadth was defined as the fraction of unique TCRs that were SARS-CoV-2-associated, and depth was defined as the fraction of total T cells that were SARS-CoV-2-associated. Each spike-specific TCR was assigned to its reactive spike region and to a CD4 or CD8 class using the MIRA data. Log10-transformed breadth and depth values were compared by one-way ANOVA with Sidak's multiple comparisons tests. Not all clones reach the TCRdb copy of this immuneACCESS table, which keeps in-frame sequences only. Checked studies attribute under half of the gap to unresolved V genes and leave the rest unexplained. From that table come the V and J calls and clone size; the DNA was used to work out D and trimming. This sample gives 100,000 to 150,000 clones in total; around 94% of them show up just once. Around 7% of the sample goes to the ten largest clones.

The source material was peripheral blood, sampled on day 0 of AZD1222 vaccination. The chain couples TRBV4-2 to TRBJ2-3, with 7 bases in between that match TRBD2. This TCR was recovered from an adult in good health. Read as DNA, the sequence is TGTGCCAGCAGCTACCGACTAGCTGCTAGCACAGATACGCAGTATTTT. The encoded protein is CASSYRLAASTDTQYF.